This is a list of T cell receptor beta chains from one sample in a study of blood T cell repertoires in COVID-19. Here immunoSEQ multiplex PCR was the method, and the copy in TCRdb shows in-frame clones only, minus some. Of around 300,000 clones in the sample, around 90% were seen once. Sequencing was performed on peripheral blood. The receptors derive from a man aged 50 or older with acute or convalescent COVID-19. Both conserved end residues are part of each CDR3. Each record gives: clone size, J gene, D gene, V gene, CDR3 DNA, CDR3 protein. The D gene is left open where the match is weak. Clone size is shown for a subset of rows, as once, few, many or a class of expanded clone.

>NA|TRBJ2-1|NA|TRBV7-3
TGTGCCAGCGCGCCCACGAGCTCCTACAATGAGCAGTTCTTC
CASAPTSSYNEQFF
>once|TRBJ1-2|NA|TRBV6-6
TGTGCCAGCAGTGCTACGGGTCATGGCTACACCTTC
CASSATGHGYTF
>NA|TRBJ2-2|TRBD1|TRBV24-1
TGTGCCACCAGTGGGACAGGGGAGGCCACCGGGGAGCTGTTTTTT
CATSGTGEATGELFF
>NA|TRBJ1-2|NA|TRBV6-2/TRBV6-3
TGTGCCAGCAGTTACCGGGTGGGTTCCAGGGTGAACTATGGCTACACCTTC
CASSYRVGSRVNYGYTF
>once|TRBJ1-2|NA|TRBV19
TGTGCCAGTAGTATCGAGGGCGGGGGCGGCTACACCTTC
CASSIEGGGGYTF
>NA|TRBJ1-2|NA|TRBV6-5
TGTGCCAGCAGCCCGGACAGCCTGAGGGGCTACACCTTC
CASSPDSLRGYTF
>NA|TRBJ1-5|TRBD1|TRBV27
TGTGCCAGCAGCCGGAGACAGGGGCCAAATCAGCCCCAGCATTTT
CASSRRQGPNQPQHF
>NA|TRBJ1-2|TRBD1|TRBV4-1
TGCGCCAGCAGCCAAGATCGCGACAGGGGACGTGGCTACACCTTC
CASSQDRDRGRGYTF
>NA|TRBJ1-4|NA|TRBV28
TGTGCCAGCAGTCCCACCCCCCGATTAGTTGAGAATGAAAAACTGTTTTTT
CASSPTPRLVENEKLFF
>NA|TRBJ2-1|NA|TRBV18
TGTGCCAGCTCACCACTCTCTCCGGGTGGGAATGAGCAGTTCTTC
CASSPLSPGGNEQFF
>NA|TRBJ2-2|NA|TRBV6-2/TRBV6-3
TGTGCCAGCAGTTTTTCCCAGGGGACCGGGGAGCTGTTTTTT
CASSFSQGTGELFF
>once|TRBJ2-7|TRBD1|TRBV5-1
TGCGCCAGCAGGACTGGACAGGGCTACGAGCAGTACTTC
CASRTGQGYEQYF
>NA|TRBJ1-1|NA|TRBV5-5
TGTGCCAGCATGAGGTTAGCGGCGAACACTGAAGCTTTCTTT
CASMRLAANTEAFF
>NA|TRBJ1-4|NA|TRBV15
TGTGCCACCAGCAGAGGGCGGCGGCTCGAAAAACTGTTTTTT
CATSRGRRLEKLFF
>NA|TRBJ1-1|NA|TRBV2
TGTGCCAGCACCTTCTCCCAGGGAAACACTGAAGCTTTCTTT
CASTFSQGNTEAFF
>NA|TRBJ1-2|NA|TRBV18
TGTGCCAGCTCATCCGACGGGAACTATGGCTACACCTTC
CASSSDGNYGYTF
>NA|TRBJ1-2|TRBD1|TRBV10-3
TGTGCCATCAGTGAAGTGAGGGGGCAAGGCTACACCTTC
CAISEVRGQGYTF
>NA|TRBJ1-6|NA|TRBV3-1/TRBV3-2
TGTGCCAGCAGCCTCGGGGTAAGAATCCCACCCCTCCACTTT
CASSLGVRIPPLHF
>NA|TRBJ2-7|TRBD1|TRBV6-5
TGTGCCAGCTACGGTGGGGGGACAGGGGGTTACGAGCAGTACTTC
CASYGGGTGGYEQYF
>NA|TRBJ1-2|NA|TRBV9
TGTGCCAGCAGCGTAAACGAGAACTATGGCTACACCTTC
CASSVNENYGYTF
>NA|TRBJ1-3|TRBD1|TRBV5-8
TGTGCCAGCAGCCTACAGGGGTTTGGAAACACCATATATTTT
CASSLQGFGNTIYF
>few|TRBJ1-5|TRBD1|TRBV7-9
TGTGCCAGCAGCTCCCCCCTCGGGGGACAGGGGGCGGGCCAGCCCCAGCATTTT
CASSSPLGGQGAGQPQHF
>NA|TRBJ1-1|NA|TRBV5-1
TGCGCCAGCAGCCCTGACACTGCAGGAACTACTGAAGCTTTCTTT
CASSPDTAGTTEAFF
>NA|TRBJ2-1|NA|TRBV3-1/TRBV3-2
TGTGCCAGCAGCCAAGATGGGCTCGCCTACAATGAGCAGTTCTTC
CASSQDGLAYNEQFF